The rows below give T cell receptor beta chains drawn from one sample of a study of T cell responses to AZD1222 COVID-19 vaccine. Measured with immunoSEQ multiplex PCR; TCRdb has only the in-frame clones, and not every one. This table holds more than 80,000 clones, approximately 91% found once. Material: peripheral blood, obtained on day 0 of AZD1222 vaccination. These receptors were obtained from an adult in good health. Both conserved end residues are part of each CDR3. The order of the fields is CDR3 protein, CDR3 DNA, D gene, clone size, J gene, V gene. D genes are given only for firm matches. Expanded clones are given a class, and other clones once, few, many or no size at all.

CASSPGTGLAGSKYF TGCGCCAGCAGCCCCGGGACAGGGCTTGCCGGGTCGAAGTACTTC TRBD1 once TRBJ2-7 TRBV10-1
CATSDGRTGLSQPQHF TGTGCCACCAGTGACGGCAGGACAGGGCTTTCTCAGCCCCAGCATTTT TRBD1 once TRBJ1-5 TRBV24-1
CAIRGQGPTEAFF TGTGCCATCAGGGGACAGGGCCCCACTGAAGCTTTCTTT TRBD1 NA TRBJ1-1 TRBV10-3
CASSSKYRSLDEQYF TGTGCCAGCAGCTCCAAATATAGGAGTCTGGACGAGCAGTACTTC NA NA TRBJ2-7 TRBV7-9
CASSFGILSSGANVLTF TGTGCCAGCAGCTTCGGGATACTCAGCTCTGGGGCCAACGTCCTGACTTTC NA NA TRBJ2-6 TRBV7-3
CASTQGGNEQFF TGTGCCAGCACCCAAGGGGGAAATGAGCAGTTCTTC NA NA TRBJ2-1 TRBV3-1/TRBV3-2
CASSSDRASNQPQHF TGTGCCAGTAGTTCCGACAGGGCGAGCAATCAGCCCCAGCATTTT TRBD1 NA TRBJ1-5 TRBV19
CASSLNRWRQADEAFF TGTGCCAGTAGTTTGAATCGGTGGAGACAGGCAGATGAAGCTTTCTTT NA NA TRBJ1-1 TRBV19
CASSQGSRIQETQYF TGTGCCAGCAGCCAAGGGAGCCGTATACAAGAGACCCAGTACTTC NA once TRBJ2-5 TRBV4-2
CASSIQGINYGYTF TGTGCCAGTAGTATCCAAGGGATAAACTATGGCTACACCTTC NA NA TRBJ1-2 TRBV19
CASSVAGVNSPLHF TGTGCCAGCAGCGTAGCAGGGGTCAATTCACCCCTCCACTTT NA NA TRBJ1-6 TRBV9